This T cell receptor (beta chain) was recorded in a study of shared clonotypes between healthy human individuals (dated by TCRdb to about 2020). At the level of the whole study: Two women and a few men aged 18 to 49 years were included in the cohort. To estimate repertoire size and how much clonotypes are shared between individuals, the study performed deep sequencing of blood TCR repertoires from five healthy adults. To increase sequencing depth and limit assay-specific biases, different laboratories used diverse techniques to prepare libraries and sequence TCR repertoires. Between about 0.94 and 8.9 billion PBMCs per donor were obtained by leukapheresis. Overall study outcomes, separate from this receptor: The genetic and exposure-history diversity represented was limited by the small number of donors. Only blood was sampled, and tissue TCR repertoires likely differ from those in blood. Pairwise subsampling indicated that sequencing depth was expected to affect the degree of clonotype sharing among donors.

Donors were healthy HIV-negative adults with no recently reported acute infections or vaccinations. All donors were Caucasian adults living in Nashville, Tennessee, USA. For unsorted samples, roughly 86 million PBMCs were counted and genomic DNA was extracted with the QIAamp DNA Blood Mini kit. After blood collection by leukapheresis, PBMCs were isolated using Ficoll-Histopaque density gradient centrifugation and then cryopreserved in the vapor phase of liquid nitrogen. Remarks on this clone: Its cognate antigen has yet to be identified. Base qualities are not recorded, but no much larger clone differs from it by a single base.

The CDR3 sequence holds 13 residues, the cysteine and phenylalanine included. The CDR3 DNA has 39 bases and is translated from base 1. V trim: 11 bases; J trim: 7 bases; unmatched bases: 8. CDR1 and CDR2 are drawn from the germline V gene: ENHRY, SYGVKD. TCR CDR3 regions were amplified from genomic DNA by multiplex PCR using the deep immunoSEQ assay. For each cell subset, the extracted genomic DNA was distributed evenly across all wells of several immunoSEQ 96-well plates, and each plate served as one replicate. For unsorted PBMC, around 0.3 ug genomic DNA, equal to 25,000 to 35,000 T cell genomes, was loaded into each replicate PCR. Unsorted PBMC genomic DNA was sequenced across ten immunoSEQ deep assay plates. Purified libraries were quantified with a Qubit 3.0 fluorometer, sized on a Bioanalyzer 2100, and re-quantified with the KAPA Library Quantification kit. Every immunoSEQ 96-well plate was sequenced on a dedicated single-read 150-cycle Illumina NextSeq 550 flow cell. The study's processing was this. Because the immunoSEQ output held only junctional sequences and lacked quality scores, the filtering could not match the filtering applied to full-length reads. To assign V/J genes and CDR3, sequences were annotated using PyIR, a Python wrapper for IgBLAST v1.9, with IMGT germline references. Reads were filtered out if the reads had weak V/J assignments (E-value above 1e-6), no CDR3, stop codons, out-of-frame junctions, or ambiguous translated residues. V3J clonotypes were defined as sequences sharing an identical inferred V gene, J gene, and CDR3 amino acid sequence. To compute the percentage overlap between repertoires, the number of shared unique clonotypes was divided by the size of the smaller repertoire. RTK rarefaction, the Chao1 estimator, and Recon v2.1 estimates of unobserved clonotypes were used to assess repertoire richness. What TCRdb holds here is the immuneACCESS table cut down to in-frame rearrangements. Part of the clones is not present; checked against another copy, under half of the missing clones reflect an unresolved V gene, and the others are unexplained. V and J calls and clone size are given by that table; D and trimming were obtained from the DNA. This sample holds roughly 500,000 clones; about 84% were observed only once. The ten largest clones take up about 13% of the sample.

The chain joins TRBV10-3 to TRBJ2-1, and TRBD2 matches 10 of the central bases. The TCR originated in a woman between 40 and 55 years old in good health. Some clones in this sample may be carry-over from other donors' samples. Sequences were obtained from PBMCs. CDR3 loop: CASKREGLNEQFF. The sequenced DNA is TGTGCCTCCAAGCGGGAGGGCCTGAATGAGCAGTTCTTC.